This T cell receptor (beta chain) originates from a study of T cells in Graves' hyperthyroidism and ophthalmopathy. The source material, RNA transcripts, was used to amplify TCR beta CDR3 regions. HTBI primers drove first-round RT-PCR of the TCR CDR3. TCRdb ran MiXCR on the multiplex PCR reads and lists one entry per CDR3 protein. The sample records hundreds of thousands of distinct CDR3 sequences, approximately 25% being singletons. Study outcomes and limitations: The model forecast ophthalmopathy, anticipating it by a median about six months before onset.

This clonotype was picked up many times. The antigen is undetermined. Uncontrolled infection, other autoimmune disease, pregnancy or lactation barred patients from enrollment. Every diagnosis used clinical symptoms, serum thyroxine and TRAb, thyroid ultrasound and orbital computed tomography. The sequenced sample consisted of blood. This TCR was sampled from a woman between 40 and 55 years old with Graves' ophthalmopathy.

The CDR3 loop reads CASSQEGGGGSEGNLYEQYF. CDR3 coding DNA: TGCGCCAGCAGCCAAGAAGGTGGTGGCGGGAGTGAGGGGAATCTCTACGAGCAGTACTTC. V usage is TRBV4-1 and J usage is TRBJ2-7, with 7 nucleotides matching TRBD2. The germline CDR1 and CDR2 sequences are MGHRA and YSYEKL. V trimming: 0 bases; J trimming: 3 bases; junction bases outside the gene matches: 20. The CDR3 extends over 20 amino acids.